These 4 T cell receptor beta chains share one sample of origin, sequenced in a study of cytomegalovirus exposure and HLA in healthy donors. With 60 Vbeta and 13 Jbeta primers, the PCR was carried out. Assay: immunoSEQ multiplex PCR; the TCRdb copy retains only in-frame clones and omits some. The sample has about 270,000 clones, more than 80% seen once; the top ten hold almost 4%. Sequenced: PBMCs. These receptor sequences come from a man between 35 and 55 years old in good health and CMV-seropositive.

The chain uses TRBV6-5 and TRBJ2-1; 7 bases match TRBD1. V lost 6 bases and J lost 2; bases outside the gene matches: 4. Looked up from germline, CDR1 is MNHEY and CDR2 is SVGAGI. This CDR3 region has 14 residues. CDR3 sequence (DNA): TGTGCCAGCAGGAGACAGGGCCCCTACAATGAGCAGTTCTTC. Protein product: CASRRQGPYNEQFF.

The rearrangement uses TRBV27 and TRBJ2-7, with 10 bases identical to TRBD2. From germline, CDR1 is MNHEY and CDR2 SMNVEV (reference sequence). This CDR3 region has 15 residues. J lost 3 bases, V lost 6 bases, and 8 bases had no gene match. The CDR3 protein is CASRDGLAELYEQYF. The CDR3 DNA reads TGTGCCAGCAGAGACGGACTAGCGGAGCTCTACGAGCAGTACTTC.

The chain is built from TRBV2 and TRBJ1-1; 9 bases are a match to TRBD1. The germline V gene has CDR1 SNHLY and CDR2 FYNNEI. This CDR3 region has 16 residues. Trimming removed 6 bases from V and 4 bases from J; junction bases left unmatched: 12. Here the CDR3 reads CASRRTGAQGITEAFF. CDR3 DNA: TGTGCCAGCAGGAGGACAGGGGCACAGGGGATCACTGAAGCTTTCTTT.

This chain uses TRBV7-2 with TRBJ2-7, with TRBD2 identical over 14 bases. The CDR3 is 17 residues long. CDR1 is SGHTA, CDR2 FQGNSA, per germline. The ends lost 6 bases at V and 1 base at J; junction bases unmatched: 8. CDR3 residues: CASSYGLAGGSSYEQYF. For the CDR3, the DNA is TGTGCCAGCAGTTACGGACTAGCGGGAGGATCGTCCTACGAGCAGTACTTC.